This T cell receptor (beta chain) stems from a study of T-cell reconstitution after alpha-beta-depleted transplantation in children. As it was prepared, the TCRbeta library received unique molecular identifiers. TCRdb recomputed calls from the PCR reads with MiXCR, one row per CDR3 protein. The sample has 90,000 to 100,000 distinct CDR3 sequences; about 12% are singletons. The table lists this clonotype with many counts. CDR1 is DFQATT, CDR2 SNEGSKA, per germline (reference sequence). Trimming at V came to 0 bases and at J to 7 bases, leaving 7 bases not matched to a gene. CDR3 length: 15 residues. Here the sequenced sample was PBMCs from the stem cell graft donor, taken from the stem cell graft. This rearrangement joins TRBV20-1 to TRBJ1-2; 11 nucleotides align to TRBD1. The receptor was derived from a human donor who donated a stem cell graft to a child with inherited bone marrow failure. The DNA of the CDR3 is TGCAGTGCTAGAGACACGGACAGGGGGCATGTTGGCTACACCTTC. It translates to CSARDTDRGHVGYTF.